One and the same sample provided the 30 T cell receptor beta chains below, sequenced in a study of T cells in localized non-small cell lung cancer. Sequenced by immunoSEQ multiplex PCR; TCRdb stores in-frame clones only, minus some. The sample holds 4,000 to 4,500 clones, 38% seen once. The sample consisted of lung tumor tissue, taken before any cancer treatment. The receptors were gathered from a woman aged 40 to 75 with stage I lung adenocarcinoma.

This rearrangement joins TRBV6-8 to TRBJ2-1; TRBD1 is a possible D gene (8 bases). The CDR3 spans 17 residues. Germline CDR1 is MNHGY and CDR2 is SAAAGT. Between the trimmed V and J ends, which lost 5 bases and 3 bases, there was a span of 20 bases. CDR3 nucleotide sequence: TGTGCCAGCAGTGAGGCCGGGAACAGGGGGGGCTACAATGAGCAGTTCTTC. Its translation is CASSEAGNRGGYNEQFF.

This clone is labeled large. The chain couples TRBV19 to TRBJ2-3; 10 bases match TRBD2. Trimming at V came to 4 bases and at J to 1 base, leaving 2 bases not matched to a gene. CDR1 is LNHDA and CDR2 is SQIVND in the germline V gene (reference sequence). The CDR3 is 15 amino acids. The DNA for the CDR3 is TGTGCCAGTAGTACAGGACTAGCGGGCACAGATACGCAGTATTTT. This sequence encodes CASSTGLAGTDTQYF.

This chain connects TRBV6-8 to TRBJ2-7; D unresolved. V lost 5 bases and J 3 bases, leaving 11 bases between the germline ends. The CDR3 totals 13 residues. CDR1 and CDR2 (germline): MNHGY, SAAAGT. CDR3 amino acids: CASSVAGFYEQYF. The CDR3 DNA reads TGTGCCAGCAGTGTCGCAGGCTTCTACGAGCAGTACTTC.

V gene TRBV28 combines with J gene TRBJ1-2; perhaps TRBD1 as D (6 bases). Germline CDR1 MDHEN, CDR2 SYDVKM. V lost 6 bases to trimming and J lost 8 bases, with 22 bases between them. The CDR3 covers 15 residues. CDR3 DNA sequence: TGTGCCAGCAGCATACCTCACAGGGACGTACAGGGCTACACCTTC. Translated, it gives CASSIPHRDVQGYTF.

This clone appeared a few times. The J gene is TRBJ1-3, the V gene TRBV15; D is possibly TRBD1 (6 bases). V lost 2 bases and J lost 2, with 7 bases in between. Germline lookup yields CDR1 LNHNV and CDR2 YYDKDF (reference sequence). The CDR3 contains 14 residues. CDR3 nucleotides: TGTGCCACCAGCAGAACAGGGACTGGAAACACCATATATTTT. The encoded protein is CATSRTGTGNTIYF. The full variable domain, its missing parts supplied by reference TRBV15 and TRBJ1-3, is DAMVIQNPRYQVTQFGKPVTLSCSQTLNHNVMYWYQQKSSQAPKLLFHYYDKDFNNEADTPDNFQSRRPNTSFCFLDIRSPGLGDTAMYLCATSRTGTGNTIYFGEGSWLTVV.

This chain links TRBV28 with TRBJ1-5; D gene unclear. CDR3 length: 13 residues. V lost 6 bases, J lost 2 bases, and 8 bases lay in between. CDR1 and CDR2 from the germline V gene are MDHEN and SYDVKM. The CDR3 bases are TGTGCCAGCAGCCGTTGGGGCAATCAGCCCCAGCATTTT. Translation gives CASSRWGNQPQHF.

In DNA, the CDR3 is TGTGCCAGCAGTGGGGGGGTGGGCGCTGAAGCTTTCTTT. It yields the protein CASSGGVGAEAFF. The rearrangement joins TRBV25-1 to TRBJ1-1; maybe TRBD1 (5 bases). CDR1 MGHDK and CDR2 SYGVNS come from the germline V gene. This CDR3 region has 13 residues. The V end was cut by 4 bases, the J end by 6 bases, with 12 bases between.

This clone was observed a handful of times. The chain joins TRBV28 to TRBJ2-7; D gene uncertain. V was pared by 1 base and J by 4 bases, with 8 bases between. The CDR3 loop spans 13 amino acids. Per germline, CDR1 MDHEN and CDR2 SYDVKM. The CDR3 spells CASSLSYGYEQYF. As DNA, the CDR3 is TGTGCCAGCAGTTTATCTTACGGGTACGAGCAGTACTTC.

The chain combines TRBV18 with TRBJ2-5; no reliable D call. Germline CDR1 reads KGHSH; CDR2 reads LQKENI. The CDR3 has 12 amino acids. V was pared by 2 bases and J by 1 base, with 2 bases between. CDR3 DNA: TGTGCCAGCTCACCAGCCCAAGAGACCCAGTACTTC. Protein: CASSPAQETQYF.

The chain combines TRBV28 with TRBJ2-3; D might be TRBD1 (6 bases). The CDR3 extends over 13 amino acids. The V end lost 8 bases, the J end lost 9 bases, and 18 bases lay between the germline ends. Germline CDR1 MDHEN, CDR2 SYDVKM. CDR3 protein: CASSLEGEPTQYF. CDR3 in DNA: TGTGCCAGCTCCCTTGAGGGGGAACCGACGCAGTATTTT. Full variable domain (rest looked up from reference TRBV28 and TRBJ2-3): DVKVTQSSRYLVKRTGEKVFLECVQDMDHENMFWYRQDPGLGLRLIYFSYDVKMKEKGDIPEGYSVSREKKERFSLILESASTNQTSMYLCASSLEGEPTQYFGPGTRLTVL.

This chain uses TRBV18 with TRBJ1-2; perhaps TRBD1 as D (6 bases). Germline CDR1 reads KGHSH; CDR2 reads LQKENI. The CDR3 runs 16 residues. With 2 bases removed from V and 1 base from J, the gap between germline ends came to 14 bases. The CDR3 coding sequence is TGTGCCAGCTCACCATACACTCAAGGGGGTAACTATGGCTACACCTTC. Translation gives CASSPYTQGGNYGYTF.

This clone rates as medium-sized. The V call is TRBV11-3, the J call TRBJ1-2; the D is unclear. The CDR3 covers 15 residues. Trimming took off 4 bases at V and 5 bases at J, with 17 bases between the two ends. Germline V gene lookup returns CDR1 SGHNT and CDR2 YENEEA. The chain's CDR3 is CASSSSSGMSYGYTF. The CDR3 region has the DNA TGTGCCAGCAGCTCAAGTTCGGGGATGAGTTATGGCTACACCTTC.

The genes are TRBV28 and TRBJ2-5, with unresolved D. The germline CDR1 and CDR2 sequences are MDHEN and SYDVKM. CDR3 length: 14 amino acids. V lost 7 bases and J 4 bases, leaving 16 bases between the germline ends. CDR3 in DNA: TGTGCCAGCAACATCTATAGTTTACCAGAGACCCAGTACTTC. It codes for CASNIYSLPETQYF.

Relative to its sample, this clone is large. V gene TRBV11-3 combines with J gene TRBJ2-7; possibly TRBD2 for D (6 bases). The V and J ends lost 2 bases and 5 bases respectively, with 16 bases between them. Looked up from germline, CDR1 is SGHNT and CDR2 is YENEEA. This CDR3 has 15 amino acids. CDR3 amino acids: CASSLNPDGGDEQYF. The CDR3 coding sequence is TGTGCCAGCAGCTTAAACCCGGACGGGGGAGACGAGCAGTACTTC.

The chain links TRBV19 to TRBJ2-7, with no clear D. CDR3 length equals 14 residues. Trimming pared 5 bases from V and 0 bases from J, leaving 11 bases between. The germline CDR1 and CDR2 sequences are LNHDA and SQIVND (reference sequence). Here the CDR3 reads CASSRRIDSYEQYF. The CDR3, as DNA: TGTGCCAGTAGTCGAAGGATAGACTCCTACGAGCAGTACTTC.

The CDR3 DNA reads TGTGCCAGTAGTACAACTAGCGGGAGTTTCAATGAGCAGTTCTTC. Residues: CASSTTSGSFNEQFF. The chain links TRBV19 to TRBJ2-1; 11 nucleotides align to TRBD2. The V and J ends lost 4 bases and 6 bases, in that order; junction bases with no gene match: 5. CDR1 and CDR2 from the germline V gene are LNHDA and SQIVND (reference sequence). The CDR3 runs to 15 residues.

This chain joins TRBV29-1 and TRBJ2-3; TRBD1 agrees at 7 bases. Per germline, CDR1 SQVTM and CDR2 ANQGSEA. The CDR3 has 15 residues. J gave up 2 bases and V 3 bases, and 8 bases lay outside the gene matches. Here the CDR3 DNA reads TGCAGCGTTGAGACAGGGCTGGGATTCACAGATACGCAGTATTTT. Translating gives CSVETGLGFTDTQYF.

V and J are TRBV28 and TRBJ2-7, with D hard to call. Germline loops: CDR1 MDHEN, CDR2 SYDVKM. Trimming removed 9 bases at V and 2 bases at J, with 11 bases between. CDR3 size: 12 residues. The CDR3 here is CARELLPYEQYF. For the CDR3, the DNA is TGTGCCAGGGAACTTCTTCCCTACGAGCAGTACTTC.

The V and J genes are TRBV28 and TRBJ1-1, with TRBD1 matching over 9 bases. Germline trimming cut 5 bases from V and 5 bases from J; bases unmatched to any gene: 12. The germline V gene encodes CDR1 MDHEN and CDR2 SYDVKM. The CDR3 covers 16 residues. The CDR3, as DNA: TGTGCCAGCAGTCTAGGGACAGGGCGCGCGAGAACTGAAGCTTTCTTT. Protein product: CASSLGTGRARTEAFF.

J is TRBJ1-1 and V is TRBV29-1; unclear D gene. The CDR3 loop spans 12 amino acids. The germline gives CDR1 SQVTM, CDR2 ANQGSEA. Trimming stripped 5 bases from V and 0 bases from J, with 7 bases between. In DNA form, the CDR3 reads TGCAGCGTTAAGGGAATGAACACTGAAGCTTTCTTT. Protein product: CSVKGMNTEAFF.

The CDR3, as DNA: TGTGCCAGCAGTCTGGGACAGGGACGAAGGGAGCAGTACTTC. Translation: CASSLGQGRREQYF. The J gene is TRBJ2-7, the V gene TRBV28, with TRBD1 identical over 9 bases. This CDR3 is built from 14 residues. Germline V gene sequence: CDR1 MDHEN, CDR2 SYDVKM. V shed 5 bases and J 7 bases; nucleotides not matched to a gene: 9.

The J gene is TRBJ2-6, the V gene TRBV19; D is uncertain. The length of the CDR3 is 17 residues. Germline V gene sequence: CDR1 LNHDA, CDR2 SQIVND (reference sequence). The germline V and J ends were trimmed by 5 bases and 1 base, with 15 bases remaining between them. CDR3 DNA sequence: TGTGCCAGTAGTCCTGGGTTGTTTGAGTCTGGGGCCAACGTCCTGACTTTC. The encoded protein is CASSPGLFESGANVLTF.

The chain recombines TRBV14 with TRBJ2-6; no clear D. Germline values: CDR1 SGHDN, CDR2 FVKESK. V gave up 4 bases and J gave up 1 base, with 5 bases separating them. The CDR3 runs 14 residues. Here the CDR3 reads CASSPRSGANVLTF. The DNA for the CDR3 is TGTGCCAGCAGCCCGAGGTCTGGGGCCAACGTCCTGACTTTC.

The chain combines TRBV18 with TRBJ2-7; 13 bases agree with TRBD2. The CDR3 length is 16 residues. CDR1 KGHSH and CDR2 LQKENI come from the germline V gene. V was pared by 6 bases and J by 3 bases, with 8 bases of the junction left unmatched. Here the CDR3 reads CASSPRTSGSSYEQYF. The CDR3, as DNA: TGTGCCAGCTCGCCTCGGACTAGCGGGAGTAGCTACGAGCAGTACTTC. The variable domain in full, with the rest retrieved from reference TRBV18 and TRBJ2-7, is NAGVMQNPRHLVRRRGQEARLRCSPMKGHSHVYWYRQLPEEGLKFMVYLQKENIIDESGMPKERFSAEFPKEGPSILRIQQVVRGDSAAYFCASSPRTSGSSYEQYFGPGTRLTVT.

This clone is medium-sized. V is TRBV6-8 and J is TRBJ2-3, with D perhaps TRBD2 (5 bases). Deletions cut 5 bases from V and 0 bases from J, with 6 bases between. Per the germline V gene, CDR1 is MNHGY and CDR2 is SAAAGT. The CDR3 has 13 residues. DNA for the CDR3: TGTGCCAGCAGTGGCGGGAGCACAGATACGCAGTATTTT. Protein product: CASSGGSTDTQYF.

The V gene is TRBV19, the J gene TRBJ2-3; D might be TRBD1 or TRBD2, each matching 5 bases. This CDR3 region has 14 residues. From germline, CDR1 is LNHDA and CDR2 SQIVND (reference sequence). The V and J ends lost 4 bases and 4 bases respectively, with 12 bases between them. The DNA for the CDR3 is TGTGCCAGTAGTAGGGATGGGGGACCAGATACGCAGTATTTT. Translation gives CASSRDGGPDTQYF. The entire variable domain, with the rest obtained from reference TRBV19 and TRBJ2-3, is as follows: DGGITQSPKYLFRKEGQNVTLSCEQNLNHDAMYWYRQDPGQGLRLIYYSQIVNDFQKGDIAEGYSVSREKKESFPLTVTSAQKNPTAFYLCASSRDGGPDTQYFGPGTRLTVL.

This clone was observed a handful of times. The chain recombines TRBV29-1 with TRBJ2-2; no clear D. This CDR3 region has 13 residues. Germline assignment: CDR1 SQVTM and CDR2 ANQGSEA. V was shortened by 4 bases and J by 2 bases, with 8 bases between the two germline ends. CDR3 amino acids: CSVVAGNTGELFF. The DNA for the CDR3 is TGCAGCGTTGTAGCTGGAAACACCGGGGAGCTGTTTTTT.

This clone was observed a few times. This chain connects TRBV11-3 to TRBJ1-4; 7 bases align to TRBD1. J gave up 8 bases and V 4 bases, and 10 bases lay outside the gene matches. This CDR3 is built from 15 residues. The germline V gene encodes CDR1 SGHNT and CDR2 YENEEA. The CDR3 protein is CASSSTGQSYEKLFF. The CDR3, as DNA: TGTGCCAGCAGCTCGACGGGACAGTCATACGAAAAACTGTTTTTT.

The rearrangement uses TRBV28 and TRBJ2-2; no clear D. Germline values: CDR1 MDHEN, CDR2 SYDVKM. This CDR3 has 13 residues. With 1 base removed from V and 6 bases from J, the gap between germline ends came to 6 bases. For the CDR3, the DNA is TGTGCCAGCAGTTTATATCAAGCCGGGGAGCTGTTTTTT. Its translation: CASSLYQAGELFF.

This clone was observed a handful of times. The genes are TRBV9 and TRBJ2-2; a weak D match, TRBD2 (7 bases). The V gene lost 4 bases and the J gene lost 1 base, with 14 bases spanning the gap. The CDR3 is made up of 16 amino acids. The germline V gene encodes CDR1 SGDLS and CDR2 YYNGEE. The CDR3 loop reads CASSRGGGMNTGELFF. In nucleotides, the CDR3 is TGTGCCAGCAGCCGGGGAGGGGGTATGAACACCGGGGAGCTGTTTTTT.